This TCR beta chain was sequenced in a study of T cells in Graves' hyperthyroidism and ophthalmopathy (dated by TCRdb to between 2018 and 2021). Notes on the research overall: Peripheral blood was collected at initial diagnosis, before any treatment. To identify TCR V-J signatures that set the groups apart, the researchers used a discovery cohort of 100 patients, made up of 40 to 45 with Graves' ophthalmopathy and some 56 with stable Graves' hyperthyroidism. An independent validation cohort of around 19 hyperthyroidism patients and 17 patients who later progressed to ophthalmopathy tested prospective prediction of ophthalmopathy. The 90 to 100 discovery patients were randomly divided into training and test sets at a 7:3 ratio. In over five Graves' hyperthyroidism patients, the study also compared T-cell repertoires from thyroid tissue with T-cell repertoires from blood. Once sampling was done, hyperthyroidism patients were given methimazole at a starting dose of 30 mg daily, whereas ophthalmopathy patients were given high-dose intravenous methylprednisolone. The paper reports TCR Vbeta CDR3 sequencing of over 120 peripheral blood samples: some 44 ophthalmopathy, around 80 hyperthyroidism and around 17 progressor patients.

The table lists this clonotype with many counts. The antigen it recognizes is unknown. Base qualities are not recorded, but no much larger clone differs from it by a single base. Paper-wide results and their limitations: Most expanded thyroid clonotypes (frequency above 0.001) were also detected in blood, a finding suggesting that blood repertoires may reflect thyroid immune responses. In validation, the model predicted progression to ophthalmopathy a median of about 6.8 months before onset, with about 70% sensitivity and 72.22% specificity. Sample size was not statistically predetermined, and investigators were not blinded to group allocation. In cross-validation, a model built on a 13 V-J signature told ophthalmopathy apart from stable hyperthyroidism with approximately 91% sensitivity and approximately 84% specificity, and in testing the same model reached 80%/75%.

TCR beta CDR3 regions were amplified from RNA transcripts. The first round of RT-PCR for the TCR CDR3 was performed with the HTBI primer set and the Qiagen OneStep RT-PCR kit. Libraries were constructed in a second round of multiplex PCR, after which size selection and purification were performed. Paired-end sequencing of the libraries was performed with 100 bp reads on an Illumina HiSeq2000. On the authors' methods: SOAPnuke was used to process the raw data, removing reads that contained adapters or uncalled bases, had a mean Phred below 15, or lacked an exact match to the constant primer or identifier. High-quality paired reads were merged using COPE v1.2.5, and each unique nucleotide sequence was defined as a clonotype. MiTCR v1.1 was used to align the clonotypes against IMGT TRBV, TRBD and TRBJ reference segments. Only V-J combinations with frequency above 0.0001, covering 99% to 99.2% of repertoires, were analysed. A TCS score was defined as the ratio between F50 (clonal expansion) and ExV (chaos), using BLOSUM62-based TCRdist between CDR3 peptides within each V-J. Welch's t-statistics and random forest reduced 500 to 650 V-J features to around 14, which were used in a naive Bayes classifier (R e1071). The Morisita-Horn index was used to measure how similar the thyroid and blood repertoires were. TCRdb trimmed public reads at Q25 via fastp, called clones via MiXCR and kept in-frame beta chains. CDR3 protein duplicates are merged, each entry listing the most common genes and DNA. TCRdb, rather than the study authors, made the V and J calls. Across this sample there are about 610,000 distinct CDR3 sequences, with approximately 15% seen only once. Approximately 4.3% of the sample is taken by the ten largest.

Ophthalmopathy patients had moderately to severely active disease, with a Clinical Activity Score of 3 or more, a NOSPECS grade of 4 or more, and a disease duration of less than 3 months. The study excluded patients with uncontrolled infections, other autoimmune diseases, pregnancy or lactation. Diagnoses were established on the basis of clinical symptoms, serum thyroxine and TRAb, thyroid ultrasound, and orbital computed tomography. PBMCs were separated from 10 ml of fresh peripheral blood using Ficoll-Paque density gradient centrifugation. Total RNA was extracted with Trizol reagent, and quality was checked on an Agilent 2100 Bioanalyzer. Ends trimmed: V by 6 bases, J by 3 bases; bases unmatched to a gene: 5. Looking up the germline V gene yields CDR1 SQVTM and CDR2 ANQGSEA. From the cysteine up to the phenylalanine, the CDR3 has a length of 13 residues. Only the CDR3 part of the read is kept: 39 bases, read in frame from the first base.

The receptor was isolated from a woman aged 40 to 50 with Graves' ophthalmopathy. Sequencing was done on a sample of blood. The rearrangement joined TRBV29-1 to TRBJ2-7, with TRBD1 identical over 10 junction bases. The encoded CDR3 is CSVTRDRGYEQYF. The bases are TGCAGCGTCACCCGGGACAGGGGCTACGAGCAGTACTTC.